This TCR beta chain was profiled in a study of post-analysis software for immune sequencing data (dated by TCRdb to 2015 to 2017). Broadly, across the study: Relapsing-remitting, secondary progressive and progressive-relapsing multiple sclerosis were recorded as disease courses, and subtype annotation was lacking for some patients. A subset of samples was prepared in parallel using single-end sample barcoding, then pooled and co-amplified after Illumina adapter ligation. The patient repertoires were set against 11 previously published healthy control repertoires from donors whose ages ranged from about 6 to 25 years.

Library construction relied on PCR. Sequencing instrument: Illumina HiSeq 2500. To reduce PCR and sequencing biases, unique molecular identifiers were built into the TCR beta cDNA libraries. Every 1 to 10 million input T cells yielded roughly 500,000 cDNA molecules, meaning each molecule approximated one T cell. Patient libraries were prepared and sequenced with the same protocol used for the earlier healthy control dataset. Samples belonging to the same batch were prepared together, multiplexed and sequenced on a shared HiSeq lane. Processing in the source paper ran as follows. MIGEC was used to process the raw barcoded reads, and molecular identifier groups with only a single read were discarded before consensus assembly and CDR3 extraction. VDJtools was used for post-analysis of the clonotype tables, with diversity normalized by down-sampling every dataset to the smallest sample size. Repertoire overlap clustering matched CDR3 amino acid but not nucleotide sequences to correct batch-related cross-sample contamination. TCRdb reworked the public reads: Q25 trimming with fastp, MiXCR clone assembly, productive beta chains retained. Identical CDR3 proteins give one entry, which carries the most common genes and DNA. In this record, the V and J calls reflect TCRdb's handling and not the investigators' own analysis. This sample holds about 160,000 distinct CDR3 sequences; about 37% were observed only once. The ten biggest clones cover 25% to 35% of the sample.

This clonotype was counted between two and nine times. No cognate antigen has been identified for it. Qualities for individual bases were not recorded, and no much larger clone is one base off. The research as a whole found: Significantly higher frequencies in patients than in controls were found for roughly 5 TRBV segments, including TRBV5-6, TRBV5-1 and TRBV20-1. Compared with controls, multiple sclerosis patients had significantly lower normalized Chao1 diversity, a finding suggesting substantial peripheral T-cell clonal expansion. Direct clustering with F measure showed strong co-clustering of samples prepared in the same batch, prompting a batch-effect correction. The multiple sclerosis patient group was slightly younger than the control group.

At the junction V is shortened by 7 bases and J by 5 bases; bases outside the gene matches: 11. Counted from cysteine to phenylalanine, this CDR3 has 15 amino acids. The kept DNA is CDR3 alone, 45 bases in frame from the first base. In the paper's terms, the time point label means: second blood draw from one MS patient after hematopoietic stem cell transplantation. To demonstrate the VDJtools post-analysis software, the study profiled TCR beta repertoires from the peripheral blood of 10 to 15 young patients with multiple sclerosis. Multiple sclerosis patients were children and adolescents aged roughly 6 to 17 years.

The sample was blood, taken after autologous hematopoietic stem cell transplantation. The sequence came from a girl between 5 and 17 years old with multiple sclerosis. Donor details come from another sample of the same person, matched by shared clones. The chain joins TRBV12-3 or TRBV12-4 to TRBJ1-5, with 7 bases aligning to TRBD1. The CDR3 protein: CASTGDSPYHQPQHF. The nucleotides read TGTGCCAGCACCGGGGACAGCCCTTATCATCAGCCCCAGCATTTT.